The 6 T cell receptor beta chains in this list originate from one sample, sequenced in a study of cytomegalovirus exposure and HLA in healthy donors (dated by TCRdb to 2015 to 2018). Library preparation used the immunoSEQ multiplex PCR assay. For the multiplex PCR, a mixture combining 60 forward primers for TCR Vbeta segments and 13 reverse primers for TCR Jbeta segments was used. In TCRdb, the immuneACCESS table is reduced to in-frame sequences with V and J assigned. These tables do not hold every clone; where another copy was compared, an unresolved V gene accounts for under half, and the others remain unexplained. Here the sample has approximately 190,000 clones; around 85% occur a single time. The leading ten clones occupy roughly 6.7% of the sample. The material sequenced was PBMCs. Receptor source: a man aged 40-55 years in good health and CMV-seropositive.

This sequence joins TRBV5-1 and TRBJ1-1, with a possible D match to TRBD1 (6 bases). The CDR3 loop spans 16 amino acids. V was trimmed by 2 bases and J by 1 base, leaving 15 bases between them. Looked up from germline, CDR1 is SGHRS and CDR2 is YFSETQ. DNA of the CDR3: TGCGCCAGCAGCTTTAGCAGACGGACAGCGAACACTGAAGCTTTCTTT. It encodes CASSFSRRTANTEAFF.

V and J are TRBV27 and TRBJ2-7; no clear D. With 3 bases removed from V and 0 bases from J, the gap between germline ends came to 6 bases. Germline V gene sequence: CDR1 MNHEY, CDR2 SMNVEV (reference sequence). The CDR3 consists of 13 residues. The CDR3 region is CASSFQDSYEQYF. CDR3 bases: TGTGCCAGCAGTTTCCAGGACTCCTACGAGCAGTACTTC.

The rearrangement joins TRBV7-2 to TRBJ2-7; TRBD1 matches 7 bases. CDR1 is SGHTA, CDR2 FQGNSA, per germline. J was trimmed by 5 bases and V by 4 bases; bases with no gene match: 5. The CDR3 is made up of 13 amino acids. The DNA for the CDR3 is TGTGCCAGCAGCTCGACAGGGAACCACGAGCAGTACTTC. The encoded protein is CASSSTGNHEQYF.

As DNA, the CDR3 is TGTGCCAGCAGTCCTGACGGGGACACTGAAGCTTTCTTT. This sequence encodes CASSPDGDTEAFF. The V and J genes are TRBV7-3 and TRBJ1-1; D ambiguous. Germline-derived CDR1 and CDR2 are SGHTA and FQGTGA. V shed 6 bases and J shed 3 bases, with 11 bases lying between them. The CDR3 totals 13 residues.

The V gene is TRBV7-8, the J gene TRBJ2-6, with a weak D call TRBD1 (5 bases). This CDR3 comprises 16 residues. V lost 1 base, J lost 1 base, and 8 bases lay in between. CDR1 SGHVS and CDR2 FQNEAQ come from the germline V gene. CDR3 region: CASSLEGASGANVLTF. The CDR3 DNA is TGTGCCAGCAGCTTAGAAGGGGCGTCTGGGGCCAACGTCCTGACTTTC.

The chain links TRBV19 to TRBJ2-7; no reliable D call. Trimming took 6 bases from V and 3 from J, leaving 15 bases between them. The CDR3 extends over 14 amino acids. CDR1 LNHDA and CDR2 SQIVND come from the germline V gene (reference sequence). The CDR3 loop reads CASSPDTEGYEQYF. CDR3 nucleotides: TGTGCCAGTAGCCCCGACACGGAAGGCTACGAGCAGTACTTC.